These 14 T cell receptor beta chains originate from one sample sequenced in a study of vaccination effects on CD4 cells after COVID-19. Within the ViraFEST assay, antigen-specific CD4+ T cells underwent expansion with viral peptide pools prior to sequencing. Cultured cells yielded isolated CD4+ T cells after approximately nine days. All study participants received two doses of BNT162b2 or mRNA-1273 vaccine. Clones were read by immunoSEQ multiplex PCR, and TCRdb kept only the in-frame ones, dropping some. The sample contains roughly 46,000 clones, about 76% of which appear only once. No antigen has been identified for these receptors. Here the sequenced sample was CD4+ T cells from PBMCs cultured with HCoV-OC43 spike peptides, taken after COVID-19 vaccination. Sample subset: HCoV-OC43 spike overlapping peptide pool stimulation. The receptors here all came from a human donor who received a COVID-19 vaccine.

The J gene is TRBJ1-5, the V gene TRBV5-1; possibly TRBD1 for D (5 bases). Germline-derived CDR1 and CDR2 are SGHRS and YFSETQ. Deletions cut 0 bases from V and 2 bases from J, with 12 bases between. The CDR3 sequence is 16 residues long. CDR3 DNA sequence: TGCGCCAGCAGCTTGGCCCCGCAAGGGGGCAATCAGCCCCAGCATTTT. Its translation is CASSLAPQGGNQPQHF.

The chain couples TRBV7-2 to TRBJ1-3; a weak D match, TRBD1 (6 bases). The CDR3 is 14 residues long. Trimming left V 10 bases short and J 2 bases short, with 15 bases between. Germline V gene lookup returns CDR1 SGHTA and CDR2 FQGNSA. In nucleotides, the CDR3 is TGTGCCACCAAGCTTGAGGGGGCTGGAAACACCATATATTTT. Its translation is CATKLEGAGNTIYF.

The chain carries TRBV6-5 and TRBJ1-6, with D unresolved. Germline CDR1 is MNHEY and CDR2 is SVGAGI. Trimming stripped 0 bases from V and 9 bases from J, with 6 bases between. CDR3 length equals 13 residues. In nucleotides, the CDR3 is TGTGCCAGCAGTTACTCGTACGGTTCACCCCTCCACTTT. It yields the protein CASSYSYGSPLHF.

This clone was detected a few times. CDR3 loop: CASRADRGTPGNQPQHF. The DNA of the CDR3 is TGTGCCAGCAGGGCGGACAGGGGGACGCCCGGCAATCAGCCCCAGCATTTT. The chain couples TRBV2 to TRBJ1-5; 10 bases are a match to TRBD1. The CDR3 has 17 amino acids. Germline V gene lookup returns CDR1 SNHLY and CDR2 FYNNEI. The ends lost 6 bases at V and 2 bases at J; junction bases unmatched: 10.

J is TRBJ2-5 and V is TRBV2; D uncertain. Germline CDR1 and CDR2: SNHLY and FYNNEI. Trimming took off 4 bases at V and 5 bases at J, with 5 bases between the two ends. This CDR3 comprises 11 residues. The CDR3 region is CASSGLETQYF. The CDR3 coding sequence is TGTGCCAGCAGTGGCTTGGAGACCCAGTACTTC.

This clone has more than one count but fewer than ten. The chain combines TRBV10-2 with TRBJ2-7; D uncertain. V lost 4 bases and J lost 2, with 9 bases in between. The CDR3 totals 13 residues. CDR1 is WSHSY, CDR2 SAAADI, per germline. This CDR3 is CASSGVETYEQYF. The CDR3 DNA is TGCGCCAGCAGTGGGGTTGAAACCTACGAGCAGTACTTC.

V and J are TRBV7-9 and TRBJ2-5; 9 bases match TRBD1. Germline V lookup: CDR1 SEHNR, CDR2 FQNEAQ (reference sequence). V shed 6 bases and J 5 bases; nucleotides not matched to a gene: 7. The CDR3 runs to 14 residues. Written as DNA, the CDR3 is TGTGCCAGCAGTCTCACAGGGGGCAGGGAGACCCAGTACTTC. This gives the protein CASSLTGGRETQYF.

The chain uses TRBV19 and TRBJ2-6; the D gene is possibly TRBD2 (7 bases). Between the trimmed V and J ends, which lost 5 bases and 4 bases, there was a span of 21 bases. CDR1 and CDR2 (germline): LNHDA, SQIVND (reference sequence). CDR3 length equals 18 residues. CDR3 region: CASSRGGGPARGANVLTF. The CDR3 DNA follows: TGTGCCAGTAGTCGAGGGGGGGGGCCTGCAAGAGGGGCCAACGTCCTGACTTTC.

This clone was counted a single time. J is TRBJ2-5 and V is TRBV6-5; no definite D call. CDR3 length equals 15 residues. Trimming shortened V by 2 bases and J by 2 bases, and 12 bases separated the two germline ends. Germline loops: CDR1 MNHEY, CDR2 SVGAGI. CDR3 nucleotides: TGTGCCAGCAGTTACAGCTCCCAAACTCAAGAGACCCAGTACTTC. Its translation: CASSYSSQTQETQYF.

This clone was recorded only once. The CDR3: CASSLASQETQYF. CDR3 DNA sequence: TGTGCCAGCAGTTTAGCCAGCCAAGAGACCCAGTACTTC. The J gene is TRBJ2-5, the V gene TRBV12-3 or TRBV12-4; unclear D gene. The CDR3 totals 13 residues. Trimming removed 0 bases at V and 1 base at J, with 3 bases between.

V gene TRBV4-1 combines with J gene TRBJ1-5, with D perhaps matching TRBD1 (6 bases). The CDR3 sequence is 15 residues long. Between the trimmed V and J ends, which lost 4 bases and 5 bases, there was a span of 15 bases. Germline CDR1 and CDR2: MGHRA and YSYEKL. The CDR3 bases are TGCGCCAGCAGCCTAGACCAGGGGCGCCATCAGCCCCAGCATTTT. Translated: CASSLDQGRHQPQHF.

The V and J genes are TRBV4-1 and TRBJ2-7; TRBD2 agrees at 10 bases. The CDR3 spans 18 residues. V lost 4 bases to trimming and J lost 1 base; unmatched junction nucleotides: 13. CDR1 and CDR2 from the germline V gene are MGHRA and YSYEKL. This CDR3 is CASSPYASGRTLSYEQYF. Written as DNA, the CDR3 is TGCGCCAGCAGCCCCTACGCTAGCGGGAGAACTCTGTCCTACGAGCAGTACTTC.

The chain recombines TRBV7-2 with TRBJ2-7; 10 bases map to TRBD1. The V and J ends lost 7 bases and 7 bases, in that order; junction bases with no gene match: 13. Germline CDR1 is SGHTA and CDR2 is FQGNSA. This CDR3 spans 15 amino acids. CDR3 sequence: CASNPPGTGVVEQYF. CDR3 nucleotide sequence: TGTGCCAGCAACCCACCCGGGACAGGGGTAGTAGAGCAGTACTTC.

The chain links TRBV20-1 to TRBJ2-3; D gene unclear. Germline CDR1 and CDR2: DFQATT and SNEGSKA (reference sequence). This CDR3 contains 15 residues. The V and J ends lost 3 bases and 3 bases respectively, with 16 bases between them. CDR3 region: CSASSGSYITDTQYF. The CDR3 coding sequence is TGCAGTGCTAGTTCCGGCAGTTATATAACAGATACGCAGTATTTT.